Below, 28 T cell receptor beta chains from the same sample are listed, as sequenced in a study of blood T cell repertoires in COVID-19 (dated by TCRdb to 2018 to 2021). Library generation was performed with the immunoSEQ multiplex PCR assay. TCRdb took over this immuneACCESS table, retaining in-frame rearrangements with V and J assigned. Such tables are incomplete; in checked studies, under half of the missing clones stem from an unresolved V gene, and the remainder is unexplained. In all, the sample holds approximately 19,000 clones, and roughly 90% of those were seen once. Of the sample, 4.5% to 5.5% is held by the ten largest clones. Sequencing input: peripheral blood. The receptors shown here come from a human donor in a cohort sampled during active COVID-19.

The genes are TRBV6-5 and TRBJ1-1; D unresolved. V lost 7 bases to trimming and J lost 1 base, with 10 bases between them. CDR1 is MNHEY and CDR2 is SVGAGI in the germline V gene. This CDR3 has 13 amino acids. Written as DNA, the CDR3 is TGTGCCAGCACCGCACTCAAGAACACTGAAGCTTTCTTT. The encoded protein is CASTALKNTEAFF.

The chain carries TRBV4-2 and TRBJ1-1; possibly TRBD1 for D (6 bases). CDR1 and CDR2 from the germline V gene are LGHNA and YNFKEQ. The CDR3 loop spans 16 amino acids. Between the trimmed V and J ends, which lost 4 bases and 0 bases, there was a span of 15 bases. The CDR3 reads CASSRAAGAMNTEAFF. In DNA, the CDR3 is TGTGCCAGCAGCCGAGCTGCAGGGGCCATGAACACTGAAGCTTTCTTT.

This sequence joins TRBV6-1 and TRBJ2-7; weak D call: TRBD2 (5 bases). Germline V gene sequence: CDR1 MNHNS, CDR2 SASEGT. This CDR3 comprises 13 residues. The V end was cut by 1 base, the J end by 8 bases, with 12 bases between. Here the CDR3 DNA reads TGTGCCAGCAGTGAAGGAGGGCGAGAGAAGCAGTACTTC. It translates to CASSEGGREKQYF.

This rearrangement joins TRBV5-1 to TRBJ2-7, with 8 bases lining up with TRBD1. J was trimmed by 3 bases and V by 4 bases; bases with no gene match: 6. The CDR3 loop spans 14 amino acids. Looked up from germline, CDR1 is SGHRS and CDR2 is YFSETQ. The CDR3 DNA reads TGCGCCAGCAGCCTTGGGGGACAGGTCTACGAGCAGTACTTC. This encodes CASSLGGQVYEQYF. The whole variable domain, remainder taken from reference TRBV5-1 and TRBJ2-7, is KAGVTQTPRYLIKTRGQQVTLSCSPISGHRSVSWYQQTPGQGLQFLFEYFSETQRNKGNFPGRFSGRQFSNSRSEMNVSTLELGDSALYLCASSLGGQVYEQYFGPGTRLTVT.

About this clone: The same CDR3 arises from other DNA sequences in this sample as well. The V call is TRBV5-4, the J call TRBJ2-1; the D is unclear. Between the trimmed V and J ends, which lost 0 bases and 0 bases, there was a span of 10 bases. Germline V CDR1 and CDR2: SGHNT, YYREEE (reference sequence). The CDR3 contains 16 residues. CDR3 in amino acids: CASSLGGLSSYNEQFF. The CDR3 region has the DNA TGTGCCAGCAGCTTGGGCGGCCTTAGCTCCTACAATGAGCAGTTCTTC.

This clone was picked up a small number of times. This chain joins TRBV30 and TRBJ1-6; D call uncertain. The V gene lost 0 bases and the J gene lost 4 bases, with 10 bases spanning the gap. The CDR3 contains 15 residues. Germline-derived CDR1 and CDR2 are GTSNPN and SVGIG (reference sequence). CDR3 in amino acids: CAWSVPELYNSPLHF. CDR3 sequence (DNA): TGTGCCTGGAGTGTACCCGAACTTTATAATTCACCCCTCCACTTT.

This clone occurred once. This sequence joins TRBV5-1 and TRBJ2-1; perhaps TRBD1 as D (6 bases). Germline V gene data show CDR1 as SGHRS and CDR2 as YFSETQ. This CDR3 is built from 15 residues. V lost 4 bases, J lost 3 bases, and 14 bases lay in between. CDR3 DNA sequence: TGCGCCAGCAGCGCCCGGGACAAGTTCTACAATGAGCAGTTCTTC. Encoded protein: CASSARDKFYNEQFF.

The genes are TRBV7-3 and TRBJ2-2; the D is unclear. Germline V gives CDR1 SGHTA, CDR2 FQGTGA. CDR3 length: 13 residues. V dropped 2 bases and J dropped 7 bases, with 8 bases sitting between them. CDR3 residues: CASSLRIDGELFF. CDR3 bases: TGTGCCAGCAGCTTACGAATAGACGGGGAGCTGTTTTTT.

This sequence joins TRBV6-5 and TRBJ2-1, with 12 bases lining up with TRBD2. CDR3 size: 16 residues. Germline CDR1 is MNHEY and CDR2 is SVGAGI. V shed 0 bases, J shed 9 bases, and the junction held 6 bases outside the gene matches. Here the CDR3 reads CASSYSYETSGGEQFF. The CDR3 DNA follows: TGTGCCAGCAGTTACTCGTACGAGACTAGCGGGGGTGAGCAGTTCTTC.

The chain uses TRBV28 and TRBJ1-1, with a weak D call TRBD1 (5 bases). Looked up from germline, CDR1 is MDHEN and CDR2 is SYDVKM. V was clipped by 2 bases and J by 6 bases, with 16 bases between them. There are 15 residues in the CDR3. The CDR3: CASSLRLGGDPEAFF. CDR3 DNA: TGTGCCAGCAGTTTAAGGTTGGGGGGGGATCCTGAAGCTTTCTTT.

The chain recombines TRBV2 with TRBJ2-1, with TRBD2 identical over 9 bases. The trim removed 7 bases at V and 1 base at J, leaving 5 bases unmatched. This CDR3 has 15 amino acids. Germline V gene sequence: CDR1 SNHLY, CDR2 FYNNEI. The CDR3 coding sequence is TGTGCCAGCAATAGCGGGAGAAGGTCCTACAATGAGCAGTTCTTC. It encodes CASNSGRRSYNEQFF.

The genes are TRBV11-2 and TRBJ2-2; 8 nucleotides align to TRBD2. The V segment lost 6 bases and the J segment 4 bases; nucleotides outside the gene matches: 7. Germline V gene data show CDR1 as SGHAT and CDR2 as FQNNGV. The CDR3 sequence is 15 residues long. Written as DNA, the CDR3 is TGTGCCAGCAGATACCCCGGGAGGGGCACCGGGGAGCTGTTTTTT. Protein product: CASRYPGRGTGELFF.

The chain is built from TRBV5-4 and TRBJ2-7; D may be TRBD2 (6 bases). The germline V gene encodes CDR1 SGHNT and CDR2 YYREEE (reference sequence). The CDR3 extends over 14 amino acids. V gave up 6 bases and J gave up 0 bases, with 13 bases separating them. CDR3 sequence: CASTQAGSSYEQYF. CDR3 coding DNA: TGTGCCAGCACCCAGGCGGGGAGCTCCTACGAGCAGTACTTC.

The V gene is TRBV9, the J gene TRBJ2-3; 8 nucleotides match TRBD2. The CDR3 loop spans 13 amino acids. CDR1 is SGDLS and CDR2 is YYNGEE in the germline V gene. Trimming took 3 bases from V and 3 from J; bases not matched to a gene: 0. The CDR3 sequence is CASSASGTDTQYF. The CDR3 DNA follows: TGTGCCAGCAGCGCTAGCGGGACAGATACGCAGTATTTT.

J is TRBJ1-2 and V is TRBV20-1; D unclear. Germline CDR1 and CDR2: DFQATT and SNEGSKA (reference sequence). The CDR3 is made up of 11 amino acids. With 3 bases removed from V and 8 bases from J, the gap between germline ends came to 10 bases. CDR3 nucleotides: TGCAGTGCTAGGCGGACTGACGGCTACACCTTC. It specifies CSARRTDGYTF.

This sequence joins TRBV27 and TRBJ1-3; no clear D. The CDR3 sequence is 16 residues long. V was shortened by 2 bases and J by 6 bases, with 17 bases between the two germline ends. The germline V gene encodes CDR1 MNHEY and CDR2 SMNVEV (reference sequence). The CDR3 sequence: CASSLSKHPRENTIYF. The CDR3 DNA sequence: TGTGCCAGCAGTTTAAGCAAACATCCCCGGGAAAACACCATATATTTT.

This chain connects TRBV19 to TRBJ1-1; D is unclear. V dropped 6 bases and J dropped 1 base, with 6 bases sitting between them. The CDR3 totals 12 residues. CDR1 is LNHDA and CDR2 is SQIVND in the germline V gene (reference sequence). DNA of the CDR3: TGTGCCAGTAGCCTCGGGAACACTGAAGCTTTCTTT. This translates into CASSLGNTEAFF.

This sequence joins TRBV3-1 (or the pseudogene TRBV3-2) and TRBJ2-3, with 10 nucleotides matching TRBD2. J lost 0 bases, V lost 4 bases, and 7 bases had no gene match. Germline V gene data show CDR1 as LGHDT and CDR2 as YNNKEL (reference sequence). The CDR3 length is 17 residues. CDR3 residues: CASSPRLAGTSTDTQYF. CDR3 bases: TGTGCCAGCAGCCCGCGACTAGCGGGCACTAGCACAGATACGCAGTATTTT.

CDR3 nucleotides: TGTGCCAGCAGTTCCCGGACAGGGGCAGGGGGCTACACCTTC. Its translation is CASSSRTGAGGYTF. The chain is built from TRBV27 and TRBJ1-2; 9 positions agree with TRBD1. Trimming at V came to 4 bases and at J to 8 bases, leaving 8 bases not matched to a gene. CDR3 length equals 14 residues. Germline loops: CDR1 MNHEY, CDR2 SMNVEV (reference sequence).

The chain links TRBV24-1 to TRBJ2-7; no clear D gene. Germline V gene sequence: CDR1 KGHDR, CDR2 SFDVKD. The length of the CDR3 is 12 residues. The V gene lost 4 bases and the J gene lost 7 bases, with 10 bases spanning the gap. This CDR3 reads CATSDCLGEQYF. The CDR3 DNA follows: TGTGCCACCAGTGACTGCCTCGGGGAGCAGTACTTC.

The V gene is TRBV5-6, the J gene TRBJ2-1; 9 bases align to TRBD2. CDR1 is SGHDT, CDR2 YYEEEE, per germline. The CDR3 covers 16 residues. Trimming cost V 1 base and J 3 bases; bases outside gene matches: 5. The CDR3 DNA reads as TGTGCCAGCAGCTTGAAAGGGACTAGCAGCTACAATGAGCAGTTCTTC. This encodes CASSLKGTSSYNEQFF.

The chain links TRBV6-1 to TRBJ2-7, with D perhaps matching TRBD1 (6 bases). The CDR3 spans 16 residues. Trimming removed 2 bases from V and 0 bases from J, with 14 bases in between. Germline assignment: CDR1 MNHNS and CDR2 SASEGT. CDR3 in DNA: TGTGCCAGCAGTGAATCCTGGACAGCAAGCTCCTACGAGCAGTACTTC. It is translated as CASSESWTASSYEQYF.

This clone was detected only once. The rearrangement joins TRBV29-1 to TRBJ1-1; maybe TRBD1 (5 bases). The CDR3 is 13 amino acids. From germline, CDR1 is SQVTM and CDR2 ANQGSEA. V was shortened by 2 bases and J by 1 base, with 8 bases between the two germline ends. CDR3 in amino acids: CSVERQPNTEAFF. CDR3 DNA sequence: TGCAGCGTTGAAAGACAGCCGAACACTGAAGCTTTCTTT. The complete variable domain, with remaining parts taken from reference TRBV29-1 and TRBJ1-1, reads SAVISQKPSRDICQRGTSLTIQCQVDSQVTMMFWYRQQPGQSLTLIATANQGSEATYESGFVIDKFPISRPNLTFSTLTVSNMSPEDSSIYLCSVERQPNTEAFFGQGTRLTVV.

The CDR3 region is CASRETSGFEQYF. In DNA, the CDR3 is TGTGCCAGCAGAGAGACTAGCGGGTTCGAGCAGTACTTC. The rearrangement uses TRBV7-2 and TRBJ2-7, with 10 nucleotides matching TRBD2. The V and J ends lost 6 bases and 6 bases, in that order; junction bases with no gene match: 5. The CDR3 is 13 residues long. Germline V gene sequence: CDR1 SGHTA, CDR2 FQGNSA.

V and J are TRBV5-1 and TRBJ2-7, with D perhaps matching TRBD2 (5 bases). Trimming removed 0 bases from V and 7 bases from J, with 17 bases in between. Germline CDR1 SGHRS, CDR2 YFSETQ. The CDR3 has 15 residues. CDR3 DNA: TGCGCCAGCAGCTTGGCCGGTGGGAGCCTTCGGGAGCAGTACTTC. Amino acids: CASSLAGGSLREQYF.

The chain joins TRBV5-4 to TRBJ2-3, with TRBD2 matching over 7 bases. With V trimmed by 3 bases and J by 6 bases, 4 bases remained unmatched. This CDR3 is 13 amino acids long. Germline V gives CDR1 SGHNT, CDR2 YYREEE (reference sequence). The chain's CDR3 is CASSWEGGDTQYF. The DNA for the CDR3 is TGTGCCAGCAGCTGGGAGGGTGGTGATACGCAGTATTTT.

The J gene is TRBJ1-2, the V gene TRBV5-1; D remains unclear. The CDR3 length is 12 residues. V lost 1 base to trimming and J lost 6 bases, with 7 bases between them. Looked up from germline, CDR1 is SGHRS and CDR2 is YFSETQ. The CDR3 is CASSLIGDGYTF. The CDR3 DNA is TGCGCCAGCAGCTTGATCGGAGATGGCTACACCTTC.

The chain has TRBV18 and TRBJ1-1; D may be TRBD1 (5 bases). CDR3 length: 16 amino acids. The germline V gene encodes CDR1 KGHSH and CDR2 LQKENI. Trimming cost V 1 base and J 1 base, with 13 bases left between them. Here the CDR3 DNA reads TGTGCCAGCTCACCACGAGCCGGAAGGGGGAACACTGAAGCTTTCTTT. This encodes CASSPRAGRGNTEAFF.